This TCR beta chain is from a study of PD-1 blockade in classical Hodgkin lymphoma. To note about this clone: Its antigen is not identified.

Exposure to brentuximab vedotin varied, and each patient had relapsed following autologous stem cell transplantation. V dropped 9 bases and J dropped 5 bases, with 7 bases sitting between them. The CDR3 totals 10 residues. CDR1 SGHAT and CDR2 FQNNGV come from the germline V gene. The repertoire was sequenced with immunoSEQ multiplex PCR; TCRdb's copy has only in-frame clones and lacks some. The profile covers about 100,000 clones, with about nine tenths appearing a single time and about 20% taken by the ten largest. Findings and caveats of the study: When set against healthy donors, newly diagnosed patients were reported to show lower baseline TCR diversity. Patients with a complete response exhibited baseline diversity comparable to newly diagnosed patients.

The sequencing here drew on peripheral blood mononuclear cells (PBMCs), taken before the second cycle of nivolumab. This sequence joins TRBV11-2 and TRBJ2-5, with D maybe TRBD1 (6 bases). This receptor was obtained from a human donor with classical Hodgkin lymphoma. CDR3 DNA sequence: TGTGCCAGTAGGGGGGAGACCCAGTACTTC. Translation gives CASRGETQYF.